The 28 T cell receptor beta chains listed next were all sequenced from one sample in a study of T cell changes during pregnancy in multiple sclerosis. Some clones are missing from TCRdb's copy, which holds only in-frame ones; the method was immunoSEQ multiplex PCR. The table shows approximately 83,000 clones, with 94% occurring only once. The sequenced sample was peripheral blood, obtained in the third trimester of pregnancy. These receptors were taken from a female donor with multiple sclerosis, enrolled in a pregnancy study.

CDR3 in DNA: TGCGCCAGCAGCCAAAGGAAGGGGCATCAGCCCCAGCATTTT. It yields the protein CASSQRKGHQPQHF. The rearrangement links TRBV4-3 to TRBJ1-5; D is perhaps TRBD1 (5 bases). This CDR3 region has 14 residues. V lost 2 bases, J lost 5 bases, and 10 bases lay in between. Per the germline V gene, CDR1 is LGHNA and CDR2 is YSLEER.

The DNA for the CDR3 is TGTGCCATCAGTGTATCCGGGACAGCCTCCTACGAGCAGTACTTC. Protein product: CAISVSGTASYEQYF. The chain joins TRBV10-3 to TRBJ2-7; 7 nucleotides agree with TRBD1. V lost 4 bases and J lost 0; bases outside the gene matches: 6. The CDR3 is made up of 15 amino acids. The germline V gene encodes CDR1 ENHRY and CDR2 SYGVKD.

This chain joins TRBV30 and TRBJ1-5, with a weak D call TRBD1 (6 bases). V was cut by 1 base and J by 3 bases, with 13 bases left in between. This CDR3 contains 15 residues. The germline CDR1 and CDR2 sequences are GTSNPN and SVGIG (reference sequence). CDR3 coding DNA: TGTGCCTGGAGTGCAGCGGGGACAATCAATCAGCCCCAGCATTTT. Translating gives CAWSAAGTINQPQHF. The full variable domain, completed using reference TRBV30 and TRBJ1-5, is SQTIHQWPATLVQPVGSPLSLECTVEGTSNPNLYWYRQAAGRGLQLLFYSVGIGQISSEVPQNLSASRPQDRQFILSSKKLLLSDSGFYLCAWSAAGTINQPQHFGDGTRLSIL.

The gene calls are TRBV28 and TRBJ2-7; D may be TRBD1 (6 bases). The V gene's germline CDR1 is MDHEN and CDR2 SYDVKM. CDR3 length: 17 residues. Trimming cost V 5 bases and J 4 bases, with 24 bases left between them. CDR3 DNA: TGTGCCAGCAGTACGAACAGGGTCCCCCTTTTCCTATACGAGCAGTACTTC. Its translation: CASSTNRVPLFLYEQYF.

V gene TRBV15 combines with J gene TRBJ2-2; 7 bases are shared with TRBD2. Germline values: CDR1 LNHNV, CDR2 YYDKDF (reference sequence). Trimming cost V 5 bases and J 3 bases; bases outside gene matches: 6. CDR3 length: 15 amino acids. CDR3 bases: TGTGCCACCAGCGCCCGGGACTACGACACCGGGGAGCTGTTTTTT. Its translation is CATSARDYDTGELFF.

The chain joins TRBV5-1 to TRBJ2-7; D not resolved. The CDR3 is made up of 14 amino acids. Trimming stripped 4 bases from V and 4 bases from J, with 15 bases between. Germline V gene lookup returns CDR1 SGHRS and CDR2 YFSETQ. The CDR3 loop reads CASSVRGGSYEQYF. In DNA, the CDR3 is TGCGCCAGCAGCGTACGAGGTGGCTCTTACGAGCAGTACTTC.

The V gene is TRBV28, the J gene TRBJ2-4; D possibly corresponds to TRBD2 (6 bases). V shed 7 bases and J shed 1 base, with 17 bases lying between them. CDR3 size: 16 residues. In germline, CDR1 is MDHEN, CDR2 SYDVKM. In DNA, the CDR3 is TGTGCCAGCAAAGGCTGGAGGGAGGAGGCCAAAAACATTCAGTACTTC. Translating gives CASKGWREEAKNIQYF.

This chain uses TRBV29-1 with TRBJ2-1; 11 bases align to TRBD1. This CDR3 region has 14 residues. Germline V lookup: CDR1 SQVTM, CDR2 ANQGSEA. Germline trimming cut 4 bases from V and 7 bases from J; bases unmatched to any gene: 6. The CDR3 DNA reads TGCAGCGTTGGAGGGGACAGGGGGGGAAATGAGCAGTTCTTC. Its protein product is CSVGGDRGGNEQFF.

CDR3: CASSPRRGVWAGELFF. CDR3 DNA: TGCGCCAGCAGCCCCCGCAGGGGAGTTTGGGCCGGGGAGCTGTTTTTT. V usage is TRBV4-1 and J usage is TRBJ2-2; maybe TRBD1 (6 bases). The V and J ends lost 4 bases and 6 bases respectively, with 18 bases between them. The CDR3 has 16 amino acids. Germline V CDR1 and CDR2: MGHRA, YSYEKL.

V gene TRBV18 combines with J gene TRBJ2-1, with D uncertain. The V end lost 4 bases, the J end lost 8 bases, and 6 bases lay between the germline ends. The length of the CDR3 is 11 residues. The germline gives CDR1 KGHSH, CDR2 LQKENI. CDR3 sequence reads: CASSQLDEQFF. The CDR3 DNA is TGTGCCAGCTCACAGCTCGATGAGCAGTTCTTC.

V and J are TRBV19 and TRBJ2-5; the D is unclear. This CDR3 is built from 13 residues. V was pared by 5 bases and J by 5 bases, with 12 bases between. Germline V CDR1 and CDR2: LNHDA, SQIVND (reference sequence). The CDR3 nucleotides are TGTGCCAGTAGTCAAGCCCTCCCCGAGACCCAGTACTTC. It specifies CASSQALPETQYF.

The chain links TRBV6-4 to TRBJ2-3; D is ambiguous. The germline V gene encodes CDR1 MRHNA and CDR2 SNTAGT. This CDR3 spans 14 amino acids. V was cut by 4 bases and J by 2 bases, with 10 bases left in between. CDR3 amino acids: CASSASLVTDTQYF. CDR3 in DNA: TGTGCCAGCAGTGCTTCACTTGTCACAGATACGCAGTATTTT.

V usage is TRBV5-6 and J usage is TRBJ2-1, with 8 bases matching TRBD1. Germline loops: CDR1 SGHDT, CDR2 YYEEEE. V gave up 4 bases and J gave up 3 bases; unmatched junction bases: 3. This CDR3 is 14 amino acids long. The CDR3 spells CASSGGTGYNEQFF. As DNA, the CDR3 is TGTGCCAGCAGCGGCGGGACAGGCTACAATGAGCAGTTCTTC.

The chain employs TRBV6-6 and TRBJ2-1, with 13 bases fitting TRBD2. Germline V CDR1 and CDR2: MNHNY, SVGAGI (reference sequence). V gave up 6 bases and J gave up 14 bases; unmatched junction bases: 16. The CDR3 has 16 amino acids. This chain's CDR3 is CASSTTGTSGKGIEFF. The CDR3 DNA sequence: TGTGCCAGCAGCACTACCGGGACTAGCGGGAAAGGGATAGAGTTCTTC.

The chain is built from TRBV19 and TRBJ2-7; D unclear. From germline, CDR1 is LNHDA and CDR2 SQIVND (reference sequence). CDR3 length: 16 residues. The V and J ends lost 5 bases and 7 bases respectively, with 24 bases between them. The CDR3 bases are TGTGCCAGTAGTCGTTTCGATCGACTCGTCTCTCAAGAGCAGTACTTC. It codes for CASSRFDRLVSQEQYF.

This chain connects TRBV27 to TRBJ1-2, with 10 bases lining up with TRBD1. Unmatched junction bases numbered 5, after V lost 5 bases and J lost 2 bases. The CDR3 sequence is 15 residues long. Germline CDR1 reads MNHEY; CDR2 reads SMNVEV (reference sequence). CDR3 region: CASSLQGQGNYGYTF. The DNA of the CDR3 is TGTGCCAGCAGTCTACAGGGACAGGGGAACTATGGCTACACCTTC.

The V and J genes are TRBV9 and TRBJ2-7; no definite D call. The V and J ends lost 0 bases and 2 bases respectively, with 6 bases between them. This CDR3 has 13 amino acids. Germline CDR1 SGDLS, CDR2 YYNGEE. The CDR3 loop reads CASSVGETYEQYF. As DNA, the CDR3 is TGTGCCAGCAGCGTAGGAGAGACCTACGAGCAGTACTTC.

The rearrangement joins TRBV6-5 to TRBJ2-7; D unclear. Germline CDR1 reads MNHEY; CDR2 reads SVGAGI. The CDR3 contains 13 residues. V lost 4 bases to trimming and J lost 9 bases, with 16 bases between them. CDR3 amino acids: CASSSLQTTGQYF. As DNA, the CDR3 is TGTGCCAGCAGTTCCCTGCAGACAACCGGGCAGTACTTC.

This chain links TRBV7-9 with TRBJ2-2; the D is unclear. Trimming removed 5 bases from V and 8 bases from J, with 12 bases in between. There are 13 residues in the CDR3. CDR1 SEHNR and CDR2 FQNEAQ come from the germline V gene (reference sequence). The CDR3 sequence: CASSQTGTGELFF. The CDR3 DNA follows: TGTGCCAGCAGCCAGACTGGCACGGGGGAGCTGTTTTTT. The whole variable domain, remainder taken from reference TRBV7-9 and TRBJ2-2, is DTGVSQNPRHKITKRGQNVTFRCDPISEHNRLYWYRQTLGQGPEFLTYFQNEAQLEKSRLLSDRFSAERPKGSFSTLEIQRTEQGDSAMYLCASSQTGTGELFFGEGSRLTVL.

The CDR3 nucleotides are TGTGCCGCGAAGACTAGCGGGAGTACCGAGCAGTACTTC. Its translation is CAAKTSGSTEQYF. The chain combines TRBV6-6 with TRBJ2-7; 12 positions match TRBD2. Germline V gene data show CDR1 as MNHNY and CDR2 as SVGAGI (reference sequence). V lost 11 bases to trimming and J lost 6 bases; unmatched junction nucleotides: 8. This CDR3 comprises 13 residues.

The V and J genes are TRBV7-6 and TRBJ1-3; 9 bases are a match to TRBD1. Germline V gives CDR1 SGHVS, CDR2 FNYEAQ. Unmatched junction bases numbered 8, after V lost 1 base and J lost 7 bases. The CDR3 is 16 residues long. The CDR3 DNA is TGTGCCAGCAGCTTAGGGCCCCTGACAGGGGGGAACACCATATATTTT. Amino acids: CASSLGPLTGGNTIYF. The full variable domain, completed using reference TRBV7-6 and TRBJ1-3, is GAGVSQSPRYKVTKRGQDVALRCDPISGHVSLYWYRQALGQGPEFLTYFNYEAQQDKSGLPNDRFSAERPEGSISTLTIQRTEQRDSAMYRCASSLGPLTGGNTIYFGEGSWLTVV.

The gene calls are TRBV4-2 and TRBJ2-1, with D perhaps matching TRBD1 (6 bases). CDR1 is LGHNA and CDR2 is YNFKEQ in the germline V gene. The CDR3 totals 15 residues. Between the trimmed V and J ends, which lost 0 bases and 6 bases, there was a span of 12 bases. The CDR3: CASSQDSDSFNEQFF. CDR3 coding DNA: TGTGCCAGCAGCCAAGATTCGGACAGTTTCAATGAGCAGTTCTTC.

V gene TRBV28 combines with J gene TRBJ1-1, with D possibly matching TRBD1 (5 bases). Germline V lookup: CDR1 MDHEN, CDR2 SYDVKM. V dropped 5 bases and J dropped 6 bases, with 13 bases sitting between them. The CDR3 runs 13 residues. The CDR3 region is CASSPPGLPEAFF. The CDR3 DNA reads TGTGCCAGCAGTCCTCCAGGGTTACCTGAAGCTTTCTTT.

The chain recombines TRBV15 with TRBJ2-7, with 7 bases fitting TRBD2. This CDR3 has 15 residues. The J segment lost 4 bases and the V segment lost 0 bases, leaving 6 bases of the junction unmatched. The germline V gene encodes CDR1 LNHNV and CDR2 YYDKDF (reference sequence). CDR3 in DNA: TGTGCCACCAGCAGAGAACTAGCGCATCCTTACGAGCAGTACTTC. Translation: CATSRELAHPYEQYF.

This chain joins TRBV7-9 and TRBJ2-1; weak D call: TRBD2 (6 bases). This CDR3 region has 14 residues. In germline, CDR1 is SEHNR, CDR2 FQNEAQ (reference sequence). Trimming pared 4 bases from V and 5 bases from J, leaving 12 bases between. The CDR3 protein is CASSSGGSNNEQFF. CDR3 in DNA: TGTGCCAGCAGCTCCGGGGGTAGCAACAATGAGCAGTTCTTC.

The chain carries TRBV7-9 and TRBJ1-2; D possibly corresponds to TRBD1 (5 bases). The V and J ends lost 7 bases and 6 bases respectively, with 12 bases between them. This CDR3 contains 12 residues. CDR1 and CDR2 from the germline V gene are SEHNR and FQNEAQ (reference sequence). The CDR3 DNA follows: TGTGCCAGCACCAGGGTGATGGATGGCTACACCTTC. Translated: CASTRVMDGYTF.

J is TRBJ2-1 and V is TRBV30; the D gene is possibly TRBD1 (5 bases). Germline-derived CDR1 and CDR2 are GTSNPN and SVGIG (reference sequence). The V and J ends lost 2 bases and 7 bases respectively, with 12 bases between them. The CDR3 runs 13 residues. DNA for the CDR3: TGTGCCTGGAGTAGAGACAGTATAAATGAGCAGTTCTTC. It encodes CAWSRDSINEQFF.

The rearrangement joins TRBV4-2 to TRBJ2-7; tentatively, D is TRBD2 (6 bases). The CDR3 covers 16 residues. Germline V lookup: CDR1 LGHNA, CDR2 YNFKEQ. V was shortened by 0 bases and J by 1 base, with 13 bases between the two germline ends. The DNA of the CDR3 is TGTGCCAGCAGCCAAGATCTAGCGTACTTATCCTACGAGCAGTACTTC. It specifies CASSQDLAYLSYEQYF.